This T cell receptor (beta chain) is drawn from a study of cytomegalovirus exposure and HLA in healthy donors. The germline gives CDR1 LGHNA, CDR2 YSLEER. V lost 4 bases, J lost 2 bases, and 4 bases stayed unmatched. The CDR3 contains 16 residues. With regard to this clone: Its antigen is still unknown.

The PCR used 60 Vbeta and 13 Jbeta primers. Some clones are missing from TCRdb's copy, which holds only in-frame ones; the method was immunoSEQ multiplex PCR. The sample yields more than 100,000 clones, over 70% seen once. The study, taken as a whole, reports: What a later analysis reportedly showed was that an Asian-associated ancestry cluster had fewer N-insertions than the roughly 720-donor mean. Per a prior analysis, the majority of TCR beta V segments were productive roughly 90% or roughly 30% of the time.

Sequences were obtained from PBMCs. The chain links TRBV4-3 to TRBJ2-1; 11 bases map to TRBD2. The sequence came from a man between 50 and 59 years old in good health and CMV-seropositive. The CDR3 nucleotides are TGCGCCAGCAGCCGGGTAGCGGGAGGGACCTACAATGAGCAGTTCTTC. Residues: CASSRVAGGTYNEQFF.